These 9 T cell receptor beta chains were all obtained from the same sample, sequenced in a study of blood T cell repertoires in COVID-19. Profiling relied on immunoSEQ multiplex PCR, and the TCRdb table lists in-frame clones only, not all of them. The sample includes 100,000 or so clones, approximately 92% seen only once; the top ten take 5.7%. Sequenced material: peripheral blood. These receptors were collected from a man aged 45 to 65 with active COVID-19.

J is TRBJ1-3 and V is TRBV30; D remains unclear. Per the germline V gene, CDR1 is GTSNPN and CDR2 is SVGIG (reference sequence). The CDR3 spans 15 residues. V was cut by 6 bases and J by 0 bases, with 15 bases left in between. CDR3 DNA sequence: TGTGCCTGCCCCCGGCTCGGCGGCTCTGGAAACACCATATATTTT. The encoded protein is CACPRLGGSGNTIYF.

V usage is TRBV6-5 and J usage is TRBJ1-5; perhaps TRBD1 as D (6 bases). The CDR3 consists of 14 residues. Germline CDR1 is MNHEY and CDR2 is SVGAGI. With 4 bases removed from V and 9 bases from J, the gap between germline ends came to 16 bases. CDR3 nucleotide sequence: TGTGCCAGCAGTTGGGACATCGGAGGAACGCCCCAGCATTTT. Its protein is CASSWDIGGTPQHF.

The V call is TRBV18, the J call TRBJ2-1; 11 nucleotides match TRBD2. With 3 bases clipped from V and 8 bases from J, the junction kept 6 bases outside the gene matches. The CDR3 loop spans 15 amino acids. From germline, CDR1 is KGHSH and CDR2 LQKENI. CDR3 residues: CASSPLAGGGDEQFF. Written as DNA, the CDR3 is TGTGCCAGCTCACCGCTAGCGGGAGGAGGAGATGAGCAGTTCTTC.

This chain uses TRBV29-1 with TRBJ2-3; D gene unclear. V dropped 3 bases and J dropped 0 bases, with 16 bases sitting between them. Germline assignment: CDR1 SQVTM and CDR2 ANQGSEA. The CDR3 has 16 residues. CDR3 region: CSVERDKHSSTDTQYF. The DNA for the CDR3 is TGCAGCGTTGAGCGTGACAAACATAGTAGCACAGATACGCAGTATTTT.

V usage is TRBV5-1 and J usage is TRBJ1-2; tentatively, D is TRBD1 (6 bases). CDR3 length: 16 amino acids. V lost 4 bases and J 8 bases, leaving 24 bases between the germline ends. Germline lookup yields CDR1 SGHRS and CDR2 YFSETQ. CDR3 sequence (DNA): TGCGCCAGCAGCCTAGAAGGGGGGGTCGCTCCCCGGGGCTACACCTTC. As protein: CASSLEGGVAPRGYTF.

The CDR3 is CASSQDGIAKETQYF. The CDR3 DNA reads as TGTGCCAGCAGCCAAGATGGAATAGCAAAAGAGACCCAGTACTTC. V gene TRBV4-2 combines with J gene TRBJ2-5; D unresolved. Germline CDR1 reads LGHNA; CDR2 reads YNFKEQ. The CDR3 is made up of 15 amino acids. Trimming removed 0 bases at V and 3 bases at J, with 11 bases between.

The rearrangement links TRBV5-4 to TRBJ1-4, with 10 bases lining up with TRBD1. The CDR3 is 15 amino acids. J gave up 7 bases and V 4 bases, and 7 bases lay outside the gene matches. Per germline, CDR1 SGHNT and CDR2 YYREEE (reference sequence). The DNA for the CDR3 is TGTGCCAGCAGCGTCGACAGGGGGCGCGTTGAAAAACTGTTTTTT. Amino acid sequence: CASSVDRGRVEKLFF.

This clone was picked up one time. The chain combines TRBV6-6 with TRBJ1-4, with D tentatively TRBD1 (5 bases). V dropped 1 base and J dropped 1 base, with 7 bases sitting between them. Germline V CDR1 and CDR2: MNHNY, SVGAGI (reference sequence). The CDR3 extends over 15 amino acids. The CDR3 protein is CASSYFQGTNEKLFF. The DNA of the CDR3 is TGTGCCAGCAGTTACTTCCAGGGAACTAATGAAAAACTGTTTTTT.

The chain joins TRBV9 to TRBJ2-7; 11 positions match TRBD2. The V gene's germline CDR1 is SGDLS and CDR2 YYNGEE. The CDR3 sequence is 16 residues long. With V trimmed by 4 bases and J by 2 bases, 8 bases remained unmatched. The CDR3 loop is CASSPRLAGPPYEQYF. DNA of the CDR3: TGTGCCAGCAGCCCACGACTAGCGGGACCTCCCTACGAGCAGTACTTC.